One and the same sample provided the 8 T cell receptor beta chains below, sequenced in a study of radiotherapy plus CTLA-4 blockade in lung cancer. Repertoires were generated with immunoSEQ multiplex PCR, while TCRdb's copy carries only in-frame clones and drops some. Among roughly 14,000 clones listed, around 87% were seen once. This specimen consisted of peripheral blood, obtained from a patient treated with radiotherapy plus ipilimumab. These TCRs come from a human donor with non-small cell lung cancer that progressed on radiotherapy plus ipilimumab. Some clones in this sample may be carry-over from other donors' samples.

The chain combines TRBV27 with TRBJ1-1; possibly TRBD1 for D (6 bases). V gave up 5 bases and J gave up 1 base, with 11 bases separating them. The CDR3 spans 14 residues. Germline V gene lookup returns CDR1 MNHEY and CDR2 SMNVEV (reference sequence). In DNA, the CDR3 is TGTGCCAGCAGTCCCTCGGACAGGAACACTGAAGCTTTCTTT. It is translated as CASSPSDRNTEAFF.

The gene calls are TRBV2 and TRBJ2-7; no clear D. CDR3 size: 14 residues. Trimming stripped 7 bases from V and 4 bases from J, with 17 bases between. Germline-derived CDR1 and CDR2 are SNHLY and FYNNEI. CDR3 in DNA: TGTGCCAGCACCTCTATGAATGTCGTTTACGAGCAGTACTTC. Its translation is CASTSMNVVYEQYF.

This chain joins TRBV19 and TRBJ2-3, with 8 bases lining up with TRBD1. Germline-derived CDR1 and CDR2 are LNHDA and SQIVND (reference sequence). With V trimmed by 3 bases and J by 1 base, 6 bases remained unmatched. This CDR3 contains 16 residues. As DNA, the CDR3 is TGTGCCAGTAGTATCCGACAGGGGTGGGGCACAGATACGCAGTATTTT. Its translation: CASSIRQGWGTDTQYF.

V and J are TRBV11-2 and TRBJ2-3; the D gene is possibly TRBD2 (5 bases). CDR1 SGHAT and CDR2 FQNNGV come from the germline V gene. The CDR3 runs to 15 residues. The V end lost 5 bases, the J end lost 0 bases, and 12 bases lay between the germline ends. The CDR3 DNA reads TGTGCCAGCAGCCACGGGATGGATAGCACAGATACGCAGTATTTT. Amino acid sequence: CASSHGMDSTDTQYF.

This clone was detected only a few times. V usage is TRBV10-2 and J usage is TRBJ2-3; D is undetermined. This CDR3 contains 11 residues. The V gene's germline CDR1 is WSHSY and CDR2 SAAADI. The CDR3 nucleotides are TGCGCTCGGGTTTACACAGATACGCAGTATTTT. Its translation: CARVYTDTQYF.

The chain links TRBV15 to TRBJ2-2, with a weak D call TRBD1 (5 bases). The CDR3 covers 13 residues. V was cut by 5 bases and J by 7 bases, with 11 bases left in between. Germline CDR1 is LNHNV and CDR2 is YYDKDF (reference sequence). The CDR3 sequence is CATSGLQDGELFF. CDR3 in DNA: TGTGCCACCAGCGGCTTACAGGACGGGGAGCTGTTTTTT.

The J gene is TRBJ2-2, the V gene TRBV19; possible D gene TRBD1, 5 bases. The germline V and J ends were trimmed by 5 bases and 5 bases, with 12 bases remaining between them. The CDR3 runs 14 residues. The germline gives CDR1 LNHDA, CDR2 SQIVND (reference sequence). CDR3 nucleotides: TGTGCCAGTAGTCAATTGACAGAAACCGGGGAGCTGTTTTTT. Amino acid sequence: CASSQLTETGELFF.

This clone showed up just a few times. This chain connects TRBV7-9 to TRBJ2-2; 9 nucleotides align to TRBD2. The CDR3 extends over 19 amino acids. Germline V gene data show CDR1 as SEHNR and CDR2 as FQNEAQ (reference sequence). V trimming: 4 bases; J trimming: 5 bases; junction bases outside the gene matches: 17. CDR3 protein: CASSSRLAELESRTGELFF. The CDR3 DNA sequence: TGTGCCAGCAGCTCACGACTAGCGGAACTAGAATCGCGTACCGGGGAGCTGTTTTTT.